A single sample is the source of the 11 T cell receptor beta chains below, sequenced in a study of cytomegalovirus exposure and HLA in healthy donors (dated by TCRdb to about 2017). Library construction relied on the immunoSEQ multiplex PCR assay. A mixture of 60 forward primers for TCR Vbeta segments and 13 reverse primers for TCR Jbeta segments was used in the multiplex PCR. Sourced from immuneACCESS, this table was stored by TCRdb with only in-frame sequences that have V and J called. A share of the clones is absent; for the studies checked, an unresolved V gene accounts for under half, and the remainder has no known explanation. The data table for this sample lists approximately 130,000 clones. In total, the top ten clones hold 1.5% to 2% of the sample. Sequencing was performed on PBMCs. These receptors came from a woman aged 60-75 years in good health and CMV-seronegative.

The genes are TRBV7-2 and TRBJ2-7; no reliable D call. This CDR3 comprises 13 residues. Deletions cut 5 bases from V and 10 bases from J, with 18 bases between. Germline CDR1 is SGHTA and CDR2 is FQGNSA. As DNA, the CDR3 is TGTGCCAGCAGCAACCACCTCGACAACGGACAGTACTTC. It is translated as CASSNHLDNGQYF.

V and J are TRBV6-5 and TRBJ2-7; 8 bases map to TRBD2. The CDR3 consists of 14 residues. V was clipped by 4 bases and J by 3 bases; unmatched bases: 5. From germline, CDR1 is MNHEY and CDR2 SVGAGI. Here the CDR3 reads CASSLAGGHYEQYF. The CDR3 region has the DNA TGTGCCAGCAGTTTGGCGGGGGGCCACTACGAGCAGTACTTC.

The chain couples TRBV6-5 to TRBJ1-1; D might be TRBD1 (5 bases). The CDR3 loop spans 13 amino acids. Trimming removed 7 bases from V and 6 bases from J, with 15 bases in between. Germline V CDR1 and CDR2: MNHEY, SVGAGI. In DNA form, the CDR3 reads TGTGCCAGCAACCCCCAGGGTCGTCCTGAAGCTTTCTTT. Its translation is CASNPQGRPEAFF.

V usage is TRBV6-4 and J usage is TRBJ2-1; 8 bases are a match to TRBD1. This CDR3 is 15 amino acids long. Per germline, CDR1 MRHNA and CDR2 SNTAGT. V was clipped by 7 bases and J by 6 bases; unmatched bases: 11. CDR3 amino acids: CASTFDRGSPNEQFF. The CDR3 DNA reads TGTGCCAGCACCTTTGACAGGGGAAGTCCCAATGAGCAGTTCTTC.

V gene TRBV30 combines with J gene TRBJ2-7; tentative D call: TRBD1 (5 bases). Trimming took 2 bases from V and 4 from J, leaving 9 bases between them. The CDR3 contains 12 residues. Germline V CDR1 and CDR2: GTSNPN, SVGIG (reference sequence). The CDR3 DNA is TGTGCCTGGAGTTCGCGACAGTACGAGCAGTACTTC. This gives the protein CAWSSRQYEQYF.

V gene TRBV5-1 combines with J gene TRBJ1-5; D is ambiguous. The CDR3 has 14 amino acids. Germline lookup yields CDR1 SGHRS and CDR2 YFSETQ. V lost 1 base, J lost 4 bases, and 9 bases lay in between. The CDR3 DNA is TGCGCCAGCAGCTTGTCCTCGGGGAATCAGCCCCAGCATTTT. Amino acids: CASSLSSGNQPQHF.

The rearrangement joins TRBV7-9 to TRBJ1-2, with D maybe TRBD1 (5 bases). The CDR3 totals 13 residues. V lost 1 base to trimming and J lost 4 bases, with 7 bases between them. CDR1 is SEHNR, CDR2 FQNEAQ, per germline (reference sequence). The CDR3 coding sequence is TGTGCCAGCAGCTTAGGACAGCTCTATGGCTACACCTTC. This codes for CASSLGQLYGYTF. Together with reference TRBV7-9 and TRBJ1-2, the CDR3 gives the full variable domain: DTGVSQNPRHKITKRGQNVTFRCDPISEHNRLYWYRQTLGQGPEFLTYFQNEAQLEKSRLLSDRFSAERPKGSFSTLEIQRTEQGDSAMYLCASSLGQLYGYTFGSGTRLTVV.

This sequence joins TRBV7-6 and TRBJ2-7; TRBD2 matches at 10 bases. The V and J ends lost 1 base and 1 base, in that order; junction bases with no gene match: 1. The V gene's germline CDR1 is SGHVS and CDR2 FNYEAQ. The CDR3 loop spans 15 amino acids. CDR3 sequence (DNA): TGTGCCAGCAGCTTAGGACTAGCGGGTTCCTACGAGCAGTACTTC. This codes for CASSLGLAGSYEQYF.

This rearrangement joins TRBV5-1 to TRBJ2-7; unclear D gene. Germline V gives CDR1 SGHRS, CDR2 YFSETQ. Trimming took 1 base from V and 3 from J, leaving 8 bases between them. CDR3 length: 13 amino acids. CDR3 residues: CASSLSRSYEQYF. The CDR3 bases are TGCGCCAGCAGCTTGAGCCGGAGCTACGAGCAGTACTTC.

This rearrangement joins TRBV9 to TRBJ2-1, with 12 bases fitting TRBD2. The germline gives CDR1 SGDLS, CDR2 YYNGEE. J lost 4 bases, V lost 3 bases, and 14 bases had no gene match. The length of the CDR3 is 19 residues. The CDR3 loop reads CASSGEKSSGRGHYNEQFF. Here the CDR3 DNA reads TGTGCCAGCAGCGGAGAGAAGTCTAGCGGGAGGGGGCATTACAATGAGCAGTTCTTC.

This chain connects TRBV5-1 to TRBJ1-2, with D perhaps TRBD1 (6 bases). CDR1 is SGHRS and CDR2 is YFSETQ in the germline V gene. The CDR3 totals 14 residues. The germline V and J ends were trimmed by 4 bases and 8 bases, with 18 bases remaining between them. CDR3 region: CASSGQGPEGGYTF. The CDR3 DNA sequence: TGCGCCAGCAGCGGTCAGGGGCCCGAAGGCGGCTACACCTTC.